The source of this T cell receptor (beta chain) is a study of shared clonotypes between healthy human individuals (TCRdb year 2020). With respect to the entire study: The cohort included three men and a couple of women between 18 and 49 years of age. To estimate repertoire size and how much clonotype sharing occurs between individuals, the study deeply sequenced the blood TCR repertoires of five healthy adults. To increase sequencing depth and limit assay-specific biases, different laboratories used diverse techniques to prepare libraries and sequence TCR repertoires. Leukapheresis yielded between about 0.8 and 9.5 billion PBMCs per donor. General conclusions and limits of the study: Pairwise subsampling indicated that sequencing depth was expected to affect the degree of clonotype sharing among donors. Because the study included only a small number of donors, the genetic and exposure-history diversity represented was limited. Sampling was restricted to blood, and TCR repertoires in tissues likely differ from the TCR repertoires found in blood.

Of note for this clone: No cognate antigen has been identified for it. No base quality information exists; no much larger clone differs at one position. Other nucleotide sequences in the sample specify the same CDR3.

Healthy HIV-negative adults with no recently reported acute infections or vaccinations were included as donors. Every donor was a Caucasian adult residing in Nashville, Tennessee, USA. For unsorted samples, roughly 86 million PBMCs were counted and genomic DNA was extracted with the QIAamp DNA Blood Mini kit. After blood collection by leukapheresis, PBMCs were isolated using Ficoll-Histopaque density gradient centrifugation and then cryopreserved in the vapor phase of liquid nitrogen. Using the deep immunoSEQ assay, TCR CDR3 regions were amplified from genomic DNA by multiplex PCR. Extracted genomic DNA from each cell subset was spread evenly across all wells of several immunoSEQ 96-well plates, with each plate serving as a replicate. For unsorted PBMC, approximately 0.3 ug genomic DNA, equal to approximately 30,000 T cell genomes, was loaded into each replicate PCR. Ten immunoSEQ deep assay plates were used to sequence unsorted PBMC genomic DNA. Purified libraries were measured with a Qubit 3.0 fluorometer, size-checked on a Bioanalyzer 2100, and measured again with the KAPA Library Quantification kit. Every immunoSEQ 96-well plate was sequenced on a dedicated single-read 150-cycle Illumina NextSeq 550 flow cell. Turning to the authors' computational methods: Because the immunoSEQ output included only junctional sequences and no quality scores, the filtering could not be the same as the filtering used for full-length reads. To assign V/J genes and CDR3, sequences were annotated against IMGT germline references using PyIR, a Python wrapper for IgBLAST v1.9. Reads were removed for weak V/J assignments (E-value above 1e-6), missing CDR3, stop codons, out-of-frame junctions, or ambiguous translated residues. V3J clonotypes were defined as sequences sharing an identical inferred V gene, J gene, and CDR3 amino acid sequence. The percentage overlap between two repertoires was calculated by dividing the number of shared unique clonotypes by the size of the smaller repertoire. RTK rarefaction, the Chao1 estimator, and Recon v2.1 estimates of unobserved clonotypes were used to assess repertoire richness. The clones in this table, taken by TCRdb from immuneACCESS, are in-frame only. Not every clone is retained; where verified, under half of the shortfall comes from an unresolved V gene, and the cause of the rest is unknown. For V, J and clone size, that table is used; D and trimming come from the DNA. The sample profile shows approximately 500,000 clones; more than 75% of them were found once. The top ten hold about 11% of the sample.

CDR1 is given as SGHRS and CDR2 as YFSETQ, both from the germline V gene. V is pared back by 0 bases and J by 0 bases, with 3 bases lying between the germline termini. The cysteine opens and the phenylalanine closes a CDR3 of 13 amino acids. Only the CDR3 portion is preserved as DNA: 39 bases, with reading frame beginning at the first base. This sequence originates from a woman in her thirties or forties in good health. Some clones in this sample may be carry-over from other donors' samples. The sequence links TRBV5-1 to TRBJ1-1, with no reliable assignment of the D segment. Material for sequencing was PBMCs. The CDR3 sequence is CASSLEMNTEAFF. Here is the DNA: TGCGCCAGCAGCTTGGAAATGAACACTGAAGCTTTCTTT. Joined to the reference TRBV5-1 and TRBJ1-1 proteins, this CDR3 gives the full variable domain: KAGVTQTPRYLIKTRGQQVTLSCSPISGHRSVSWYQQTPGQGLQFLFEYFSETQRNKGNFPGRFSGRQFSNSRSEMNVSTLELGDSALYLCASSLEMNTEAFFGQGTRLTVV.